This T cell receptor beta chain was profiled in a study of Ad26.COV2.S vaccination and SARS-CoV-2 variants (dated by TCRdb to the early 2020s). Concerning the study at large: Donors in the vaccine arm were drawn from COV1001, a phase I-IIa trial of Ad26.COV2.S in healthy adults that was multicentre, randomized, double-blind and placebo-controlled. Ad26.COV2.S was administered intramuscularly at 5 x 10^10 or 1 x 10^11 viral particles, either as a single shot or as two shots given 56 days apart. Sequencing of the TCRbeta repertoire served to evaluate the specificity and breadth of SARS-CoV-2-reactive T cell receptors following Ad26.COV2.S vaccination. A total of 32 samples were included in the TCR-sequenced set, comprising 19 Ad26.COV2.S vaccine recipients, 5 placebo recipients and 8 SARS-CoV-2 convalescent individuals. Trial participants were randomized into five groups of five, in which low-dose or high-dose Ad26.COV2.S was given once or twice, or placebo was given on both occasions. Throughout the experiments and outcome assessment, investigators stayed blinded to trial group allocation. What the research found in general, with its limitations: The authors noted that total T cell responses may have been underestimated by the TCR breadth and depth analyses. Substantial breadth of spike-specific CD8+ and CD4+ T cell responses was reported after vaccination. Compared with placebo recipients, Ad26.COV2.S recipients showed higher spike-specific TCR breadth (P = 0.0014). Non-spike TCR breadth was comparable between vaccine and placebo recipients, consistent with the vaccine containing only spike. The study was not powered for comparison of responses between vaccine doses or regimens.

The immunoSEQ Assay was used to sequence TCRbeta CDR3 regions. After extraction, genomic DNA underwent amplification by bias-controlled multiplex PCR, followed by high-throughput sequencing. The authors processed their data as follows. To quantify the absolute abundance of every unique TCRbeta CDR3 region, sequences were collapsed and filtered. T cell fraction was estimated by normalization of TCRbeta template counts to usable DNA, with usable DNA being measured through amplification of reference genes present in all nucleated cells. Repertoire TCRs were annotated as SARS-CoV-2-specific by exact matching of V gene, CDR3 amino acid sequence and J gene to a known reactive TCR set. MIRA supplied the reference SARS-CoV-2 TCR set, which was filtered for enrichment in COVID-19-positive ImmuneCODE repertoires so that public or cross-reactive TCRs were removed. Based on the MIRA antigens, annotated TCRs were further analysed at the level of specific ORF or position within ORF. Breadth was defined as the number of annotated unique rearrangements divided by the total number of unique productive rearrangements, and depth was defined as the summed frequency of the annotated unique rearrangements. Group comparisons of TCR breadth used two-sided Wilcoxon rank-sum tests. TCRdb stores this immuneACCESS table with in-frame sequences only. Part of the clones is absent; in the studies checked, under half of the shortfall reflects unresolved V genes, and no reason is known for the rest. D and trimming were read from the DNA, whereas the V and J calls and clone size are those reported in that table. The sample table contains around 450,000 clones; only one count was recorded for over 75% of them. The top ten constitute around 3.6% of the sample.

With regard to this clone: Its antigen target is currently unknown. The record has no base qualities; no much larger clone is one base away.

For CDR1 and CDR2, the germline V gene lists LGHNA and YNFKEQ. The CDR3, cysteine through phenylalanine, is 12 amino acids long. Solely the CDR3 DNA is kept, with 36 bases framed from the first base. V loses 5 bases of germline sequence and J loses 5 bases, and the interval between the two ends is 7 bases. What the treatment or condition label conveys for this sample: 19 received Ad26.COV2.S at low or high dose, single or two shots; several received placebo; per-sample allocation not given. Repertoires of vaccine and placebo recipients were sequenced from samples taken on day 63 after the first injection. Cohort 1b enrolled 20 to 30 adults aged 18-55 years at a single site in Boston, USA, between 29 July and 7 August 2020. Ad26.COV2.S was a replication-incompetent adenovirus type 26 vector expressing a prefusion-stabilized SARS-CoV-2 spike protein from the original Wuhan strain.

The V and J segments used are TRBV4-2 and TRBJ2-1; no D segment can be confidently identified. The material sequenced was peripheral blood, taken in a trial of Ad26.COV2.S vaccine versus placebo. This receptor was identified in a person between 18 and 65 years old who received the Ad26.COV2.S COVID-19 vaccine or a placebo. At the DNA level, the sequence is TGTGCCAGCAGCTCACAGAACAATGAGCAGTTCTTC. It specifies CASSSQNNEQFF.